This section outlines one T cell receptor beta chain sequence together with its context. Its antigen is not known. This sample was included in a study of cytomegalovirus exposure and HLA in healthy donors. Looked up from germline, CDR1 is SGHAT and CDR2 is FQDESV (reference sequence). V lost 6 bases and J lost 5; bases outside the gene matches: 7. The CDR3 is made up of 15 amino acids. PCR employed 60 Vbeta and 13 Jbeta primers. Only in-frame clones appear in the TCRdb table, and some are missing; sequencing was by immunoSEQ multiplex PCR. The table records roughly 120,000 clones, 55% to 75% of them present only once. General study findings and limits: Likely technical artifact: a cluster of highly shared sequence variants.

Sequencing used PBMCs. The V and J genes are TRBV11-1 and TRBJ1-6; 7 nucleotides match TRBD1. The source is a man under 40 in good health and CMV-seropositive. The CDR3 DNA follows: TGTGCCAGCAGTTTTAACAGGGGCGATAATTCACCCCTCCACTTT. It is translated as CASSFNRGDNSPLHF. Full variable domain (outside the CDR3, taken from reference TRBV11-1 and TRBJ1-6): EAEVAQSPRYKITEKSQAVAFWCDPISGHATLYWYRQILGQGPELLVQFQDESVVDDSQLPKDRFSAERLKGVDSTLKIQPAELGDSAMYLCASSFNRGDNSPLHFGNGTRLTVT.